The 26 T cell receptor beta chains reported below all come from one sample, sequenced in a study of beta chain features in type 1 diabetes. Expressed TCRB transcripts got sequenced, as all isolated RNA was reverse transcribed. This table comes from immunoSEQ multiplex PCR, and its TCRdb copy is limited to in-frame clones, with some not included. The sample shows 350,000 to 450,000 clones, approximately 13% of them seen only once. Sequenced: naive CD4+ T cells from blood. The receptors stem from a young man in good health.

This clone has just a few counts. The rearrangement uses TRBV2 and TRBJ2-7; D is unresolved. CDR1 and CDR2 from the germline V gene are SNHLY and FYNNEI. The CDR3 extends over 14 amino acids. The ends were cut back, 1 base at V and 0 bases at J, with 7 bases in the middle. The DNA of the CDR3 is TGTGCCAGCAGTGAAGGAGGTAACTCCTACGAGCAGTACTTC. This gives the protein CASSEGGNSYEQYF. Together with reference TRBV2 and TRBJ2-7, the CDR3 gives the full variable domain: EPEVTQTPSHQVTQMGQEVILRCVPISNHLYFYWYRQILGQKVEFLVSFYNNEISEKSEIFDDQFSVERPDGSNFTLKIRSTKLEDSAMYFCASSEGGNSYEQYFGPGTRLTVT.

In its sample, this clone was seen a few times. This sequence joins TRBV19 and TRBJ1-6; no firm D call. Germline CDR1 is LNHDA and CDR2 is SQIVND (reference sequence). The CDR3 is 12 amino acids. The V end was cut by 6 bases, the J end by 7 bases, with 7 bases between. This CDR3 is CASSSGNSPLHF. CDR3 in DNA: TGTGCCAGTAGCTCCGGCAATTCACCCCTCCACTTT.

This clone was found a few times. The chain uses TRBV9 and TRBJ1-2, with a possible D match to TRBD1 (6 bases). Germline assignment: CDR1 SGDLS and CDR2 YYNGEE. This CDR3 is 12 amino acids long. V lost 0 bases, J lost 6 bases, and 6 bases lay in between. CDR3 sequence (DNA): TGTGCCAGCAGCGTAGACAGGGATGGCTACACCTTC. It is translated as CASSVDRDGYTF.

V gene TRBV29-1 combines with J gene TRBJ2-5, with 9 bases that match TRBD2. CDR1 is SQVTM, CDR2 ANQGSEA, per germline. The CDR3 length is 14 residues. The V gene end was trimmed by 7 bases and the J gene end by 4 bases; junction bases not matched to a gene: 10. CDR3 coding DNA: TGCAGCGGTGGAGTAGCGGGAGCAGTAGAGACCCAGTACTTC. Amino acids: CSGGVAGAVETQYF.

This clone has only a few counts. The chain links TRBV9 to TRBJ2-1; D perhaps matches TRBD2 (5 bases). Trimming took off 0 bases at V and 3 bases at J, with 10 bases between the two ends. CDR1 is SGDLS, CDR2 YYNGEE, per germline. The CDR3 extends over 15 amino acids. This CDR3 is CASSVAVANYNEQFF. DNA for the CDR3: TGTGCCAGCAGCGTAGCTGTAGCGAACTACAATGAGCAGTTCTTC.

CDR3 protein: CASSAREYYNEQFF. In DNA form, the CDR3 reads TGTGCCAGCAGCGCGCGGGAGTATTACAATGAGCAGTTCTTC. J is TRBJ2-1 and V is TRBV11-2; 7 bases agree with TRBD2. CDR1 and CDR2 (germline): SGHAT, FQNNGV. This CDR3 has 14 amino acids. With 5 bases clipped from V and 4 bases from J, the junction kept 5 bases outside the gene matches.

This clone was recorded a few times. The genes are TRBV7-2 and TRBJ2-1; 7 bases match TRBD1. Germline V gives CDR1 SGHTA, CDR2 FQGNSA. After removal of 4 bases from V and 5 bases from J, the junction contained 8 bases not matched to a gene. CDR3 size: 15 residues. For the CDR3, the DNA is TGTGCCAGCAGCTCCCAATTGGGACAGAACAATGAGCAGTTCTTC. Translating it yields CASSSQLGQNNEQFF.

This chain links TRBV4-3 with TRBJ1-2, with 7 bases identical to TRBD1. Per germline, CDR1 LGHNA and CDR2 YSLEER. The CDR3 is 15 residues long. V lost 4 bases and J lost 1; bases outside the gene matches: 6. The CDR3 sequence: CASSPTGELNYGYTF. The CDR3 DNA follows: TGCGCCAGCAGCCCTACAGGGGAACTTAACTATGGCTACACCTTC.

The chain combines TRBV7-2 with TRBJ2-3; D unclear. The CDR3 contains 15 residues. Germline V lookup: CDR1 SGHTA, CDR2 FQGNSA. Between the trimmed V and J ends, which lost 5 bases and 1 base, there was a span of 13 bases. This CDR3 reads CASSQRIRGTDTQYF. CDR3 DNA: TGTGCCAGCAGCCAACGGATTCGGGGCACAGATACGCAGTATTTT.

This clone was seen a few times. The rearrangement joins TRBV30 to TRBJ1-2; TRBD1 matches 9 bases. V dropped 1 base and J dropped 7; count of bases not matched to a gene: 4. Germline V gene lookup returns CDR1 GTSNPN and CDR2 SVGIG (reference sequence). This CDR3 comprises 13 residues. CDR3: CAWSGGQGFGYTF. The DNA for the CDR3 is TGTGCCTGGAGTGGGGGACAGGGCTTTGGCTACACCTTC.

This clone was observed a few times. The chain has TRBV13 and TRBJ2-7, with 7 bases fitting TRBD1. The V gene end was trimmed by 1 base and the J gene end by 4 bases; junction bases not matched to a gene: 7. Per germline, CDR1 PRHDT and CDR2 FYEKMQ (reference sequence). The CDR3 loop spans 15 amino acids. CDR3 loop: CASSLAGGVTYEQYV. Here the CDR3 DNA reads TGTGCCAGCAGCTTAGCAGGGGGAGTGACTTACGAGCAGTACGTC.

The chain recombines TRBV29-1 with TRBJ1-1; no definite D call. The germline V gene encodes CDR1 SQVTM and CDR2 ANQGSEA. The CDR3 sequence is 12 residues long. Trimming took off 5 bases at V and 7 bases at J, with 14 bases between the two ends. Here the CDR3 reads CSVNEGSVEAFF. CDR3 sequence (DNA): TGCAGCGTTAATGAGGGATCGGTTGAAGCTTTCTTT. Full variable domain (rest looked up from reference TRBV29-1 and TRBJ1-1): SAVISQKPSRDICQRGTSLTIQCQVDSQVTMMFWYRQQPGQSLTLIATANQGSEATYESGFVIDKFPISRPNLTFSTLTVSNMSPEDSSIYLCSVNEGSVEAFFGQGTRLTVV.

This clone showed up just a few times. The chain uses TRBV4-1 and TRBJ2-7; 11 nucleotides align to TRBD1. CDR1 is MGHRA, CDR2 YSYEKL, per germline. The CDR3 spans 14 residues. Losses at the gene ends were 8 bases for V and 3 bases for J; bases not matched to a gene: 6. The CDR3 sequence is CASGPGTGGYEQYF. For the CDR3, the DNA is TGCGCCAGCGGCCCCGGGACAGGGGGCTACGAGCAGTACTTC.

V is TRBV7-8 and J is TRBJ1-4, with D hard to call. The CDR3 contains 13 residues. CDR1 and CDR2 from the germline V gene are SGHVS and FQNEAQ. Trimming shortened V by 2 bases and J by 3 bases, and 4 bases separated the two germline ends. CDR3 coding DNA: TGTGCCAGCAGCTTATCTCCTAATGAAAAACTGTTTTTT. Protein: CASSLSPNEKLFF.

The V call is TRBV7-2, the J call TRBJ2-1, with D unclear. The CDR3 totals 15 residues. CDR1 is SGHTA and CDR2 is FQGNSA in the germline V gene. The ends were cut back, 6 bases at V and 0 bases at J, with 12 bases in the middle. The CDR3 nucleotides read TGTGCCAGCAGTACCTCTCGGGTCTCCTACAATGAGCAGTTCTTC. Translation: CASSTSRVSYNEQFF.

The V gene is TRBV14, the J gene TRBJ2-4, with 9 nucleotides matching TRBD2. Germline V gives CDR1 SGHDN, CDR2 FVKESK. The CDR3 spans 19 residues. V gave up 0 bases and J gave up 1 base; unmatched junction bases: 10. The CDR3 DNA follows: TGTGCCAGCAGCCAAGATGCTACTAGCGGGTTTGGGGCCAAAAACATTCAGTACTTC. Protein product: CASSQDATSGFGAKNIQYF.

This rearrangement joins TRBV7-8 to TRBJ2-3; 8 nucleotides match TRBD1. V shed 1 base, J shed 3 bases, and the junction held 6 bases outside the gene matches. The length of the CDR3 is 16 residues. Germline V gene lookup returns CDR1 SGHVS and CDR2 FQNEAQ. The CDR3 region is CASSLVWTGRTDTQYF. The CDR3 bases are TGTGCCAGCAGCTTAGTATGGACAGGGAGGACAGATACGCAGTATTTT.

The CDR3 sequence: CASRLQILAKNIQYF. CDR3 coding DNA: TGTGCCAGCAGGCTGCAGATTTTAGCCAAAAACATTCAGTACTTC. The V call is TRBV2, the J call TRBJ2-4; D unresolved. The CDR3 extends over 15 amino acids. Trimming shortened V by 6 bases and J by 0 bases, and 12 bases separated the two germline ends. Germline V gene sequence: CDR1 SNHLY, CDR2 FYNNEI.

This clone was seen only a few times. This chain's CDR3 is CSVAPPSLRDGYYEQYV. The CDR3 DNA sequence: TGCAGCGTTGCCCCACCCAGCCTTAGGGACGGCTACTACGAGCAGTACGTC. This chain uses TRBV29-1 with TRBJ2-7; D may match TRBD1 or TRBD2 (5 bases each). This CDR3 is 17 amino acids long. CDR1 SQVTM and CDR2 ANQGSEA come from the germline V gene. Trimming removed 4 bases from V and 3 bases from J, with 25 bases in between.

V is TRBV28 and J is TRBJ2-7; D not certain. V was clipped by 2 bases and J by 9 bases, with 8 bases between them. There are 11 residues in the CDR3. Looked up from germline, CDR1 is MDHEN and CDR2 is SYDVKM. The CDR3 sequence is CASSLGLGQYF. CDR3 coding DNA: TGTGCCAGCAGTTTAGGGTTAGGGCAGTACTTC.

V is TRBV19 and J is TRBJ2-1, with D possibly being TRBD2 (6 bases). V lost 4 bases, J lost 7 bases, and 17 bases lay in between. CDR1 and CDR2 from the germline V gene are LNHDA and SQIVND (reference sequence). This CDR3 comprises 15 residues. The CDR3 protein is CASSTKGPGVNEQFF. The CDR3 nucleotides read TGTGCCAGTAGTACGAAGGGACCGGGGGTAAATGAGCAGTTCTTC.

The J gene is TRBJ2-1, the V gene TRBV5-1; a weak D match, TRBD2 (6 bases). Germline lookup yields CDR1 SGHRS and CDR2 YFSETQ. The CDR3 covers 16 residues. V shed 4 bases and J shed 0 bases, with 14 bases lying between them. This CDR3 is CASSRSAGSSYNEQFF. In nucleotides, the CDR3 is TGCGCCAGCAGCCGCTCCGCGGGGAGCTCCTACAATGAGCAGTTCTTC.

This clone has more than one count but fewer than ten. As DNA, the CDR3 is TGCACCAGCAGCTCCCCGGGACTAGCGGGAGTATGCGAGCAGTACGTC. The encoded protein is CTSSSPGLAGVCEQYV. V gene TRBV1 combines with J gene TRBJ2-7; TRBD2, the table's D call, lacks a check against the DNA. TRBV1 is marked as a pseudogene. The CDR3 is 16 residues long.

This sequence joins TRBV15 and TRBJ1-5, with D uncertain. Trimming left V 3 bases short and J 3 bases short, with 12 bases between. Germline V gene data show CDR1 as LNHNV and CDR2 as YYDKDF (reference sequence). This CDR3 region has 15 residues. CDR3 in amino acids: CATSREGGYNQPQHF. As DNA, the CDR3 is TGTGCCACCAGCAGGGAGGGCGGATACAATCAGCCCCAGCATTTT.

The chain recombines TRBV9 with TRBJ2-4; no firm D call. The length of the CDR3 is 13 residues. Looked up from germline, CDR1 is SGDLS and CDR2 is YYNGEE. Trimming cost V 0 bases and J 6 bases, with 7 bases left between them. CDR3 DNA: TGTGCCAGCAGCGTAGACTATGGAAACATTCAGTACTTC. Encoded protein: CASSVDYGNIQYF.

This rearrangement joins TRBV9 to TRBJ2-1; D is ambiguous. The length of the CDR3 is 14 residues. Germline V gene data show CDR1 as SGDLS and CDR2 as YYNGEE. V lost 0 bases and J 6 bases, leaving 10 bases between the germline ends. The CDR3 loop reads CASSVGPGSNEQFF. The CDR3 bases are TGTGCCAGCAGCGTAGGCCCAGGATCCAATGAGCAGTTCTTC.